The 17 T cell receptor beta chains below come from one sample, sequenced in a study of T cell responses to AZD1222 COVID-19 vaccine. TCRdb keeps only in-frame clones here, not all; method: immunoSEQ multiplex PCR. The table has about 180,000 clones, approximately 86% seen once. Source: peripheral blood, taken on day 0 of AZD1222 vaccination. Every receptor here comes from an adult in good health.

This sequence joins TRBV6-6 and TRBJ1-3; 9 bases match TRBD1. Per the germline V gene, CDR1 is MNHNY and CDR2 is SVGAGI (reference sequence). The V and J ends lost 5 bases and 3 bases, in that order; junction bases with no gene match: 14. This CDR3 spans 18 amino acids. CDR3 bases: TGTGCCAGCAGTCAGCCGCCTCCGGGACAGGGTGTTGGAAACACCATATATTTT. Translated: CASSQPPPGQGVGNTIYF.

The CDR3 DNA reads TGTGCCAGCAGCCGCGGGGGCCCAGGAGCTAACTATGGCTACACCTTC. This encodes CASSRGGPGANYGYTF. The rearrangement joins TRBV5-4 to TRBJ1-2; possibly TRBD1 for D (6 bases). Deletions cut 4 bases from V and 0 bases from J, with 16 bases between. The length of the CDR3 is 16 residues. In germline, CDR1 is SGHNT, CDR2 YYREEE (reference sequence).

The chain links TRBV30 to TRBJ2-1; no firm D call. Per germline, CDR1 GTSNPN and CDR2 SVGIG (reference sequence). The CDR3 contains 13 residues. V was trimmed by 2 bases and J by 6 bases, leaving 11 bases between them. CDR3 protein: CAWSKRAVNEQFF. The CDR3 DNA is TGTGCCTGGAGTAAAAGGGCGGTCAATGAGCAGTTCTTC.

The chain combines TRBV30 with TRBJ1-2; 8 bases match TRBD1. V shed 2 bases and J 3 bases; nucleotides not matched to a gene: 2. Germline V gene sequence: CDR1 GTSNPN, CDR2 SVGIG (reference sequence). The CDR3 is 13 residues long. Written as DNA, the CDR3 is TGTGCCTGGAGTCCGACAGGGGACTATGGCTACACCTTC. Translating gives CAWSPTGDYGYTF.

The J gene is TRBJ1-1, the V gene TRBV28, with D perhaps matching TRBD1 (5 bases). The length of the CDR3 is 16 residues. The germline V gene has CDR1 MDHEN and CDR2 SYDVKM. V lost 6 bases and J 1 base, leaving 18 bases between the germline ends. The chain's CDR3 is CASRVPVGGGNTEAFF. For the CDR3, the DNA is TGTGCCAGCAGGGTACCAGTGGGGGGAGGGAACACTGAAGCTTTCTTT.

The genes are TRBV3-1 (or the pseudogene TRBV3-2) and TRBJ2-7, with no clear D. The CDR3 has 12 residues. Germline-derived CDR1 and CDR2 are LGHDT and YNNKEL (reference sequence). The V end lost 1 base, the J end lost 5 bases, and 6 bases lay between the germline ends. CDR3 in DNA: TGTGCCAGCAGCCAAGCTTGGGACGAGCAGTACTTC. It translates to CASSQAWDEQYF.

J is TRBJ2-1 and V is TRBV7-2, with 9 bases aligning to TRBD1. Trimming cost V 4 bases and J 7 bases; bases outside gene matches: 11. In germline, CDR1 is SGHTA, CDR2 FQGNSA. The CDR3 is 16 residues long. In DNA form, the CDR3 reads TGTGCCAGCAGCTCGAGCCCCCGACAGGGGGGGAATGAGCAGTTCTTC. Its protein product is CASSSSPRQGGNEQFF. Full variable domain (outside the CDR3, taken from reference TRBV7-2 and TRBJ2-1): GAGVSQSPSNKVTEKGKDVELRCDPISGHTALYWYRQSLGQGLEFLIYFQGNSAPDKSGLPSDRFSAERTGGSVSTLTIQRTQQEDSAVYLCASSSSPRQGGNEQFFGPGTRLTVL.

The V gene is TRBV4-2, the J gene TRBJ2-1; the D is unclear. V was trimmed by 3 bases and J by 0 bases, leaving 9 bases between them. In germline, CDR1 is LGHNA, CDR2 YNFKEQ. CDR3 length: 15 amino acids. CDR3 nucleotides: TGTGCCAGCAGCCAGGCCCTGGCCTCCTACAATGAGCAGTTCTTC. Its translation: CASSQALASYNEQFF.

Only one count was recorded for this clone. The rearrangement uses TRBV4-2 and TRBJ1-4; weak D call: TRBD1 (5 bases). Trimming pared 0 bases from V and 8 bases from J, leaving 13 bases between. CDR1 and CDR2 (germline): LGHNA, YNFKEQ. The CDR3 consists of 15 residues. The CDR3 DNA reads as TGTGCCAGCAGCCAAGACAGGGAGAGAGTGGAAAAACTGTTTTTT. Its translation: CASSQDRERVEKLFF.

The chain employs TRBV6-5 and TRBJ2-1, with D possibly matching TRBD2 (6 bases). CDR3 length: 15 residues. Trimming removed 7 bases at V and 2 bases at J, with 15 bases between. Germline V gene lookup returns CDR1 MNHEY and CDR2 SVGAGI. This CDR3 reads CASIPRLDAYNEQFF. DNA for the CDR3: TGTGCCAGCATCCCCAGACTAGATGCCTACAATGAGCAGTTCTTC.

The chain joins TRBV9 to TRBJ1-2; no reliable D call. The germline V gene has CDR1 SGDLS and CDR2 YYNGEE. The CDR3 spans 13 residues. The germline V and J ends were trimmed by 3 bases and 0 bases, with 6 bases remaining between them. The CDR3: CASSALANYGYTF. CDR3 nucleotides: TGTGCCAGCAGCGCACTAGCTAACTATGGCTACACCTTC.

CDR3 nucleotides: TGTGCCAGCAGCTTGATGGGCGCGGGGGCCTACGAGCAGTACTTC. Residues: CASSLMGAGAYEQYF. This chain links TRBV5-6 with TRBJ2-7; 7 bases map to TRBD2. This CDR3 contains 15 residues. The V segment lost 1 base and the J segment 2 bases; nucleotides outside the gene matches: 6. CDR1 and CDR2 from the germline V gene are SGHDT and YYEEEE.

This rearrangement joins TRBV6-6 to TRBJ2-2, with D unclear. The V and J ends lost 6 bases and 2 bases respectively, with 4 bases between them. This CDR3 has 12 residues. The germline CDR1 and CDR2 sequences are MNHNY and SVGAGI (reference sequence). The CDR3 loop reads CASSGNTGELFF. The CDR3 bases are TGTGCCAGCAGCGGAAACACCGGGGAGCTGTTTTTT.

The CDR3 sequence: CASSWGQNTGELFF. In nucleotides, the CDR3 is TGTGCCAGCAGCTGGGGACAAAACACCGGGGAGCTGTTTTTT. The genes are TRBV7-9 and TRBJ2-2, with D perhaps matching TRBD1 (6 bases). In germline, CDR1 is SEHNR, CDR2 FQNEAQ (reference sequence). Deletions cut 4 bases from V and 2 bases from J, with 8 bases between. This CDR3 contains 14 residues.

J is TRBJ1-2 and V is TRBV12-3 or TRBV12-4; 8 nucleotides agree with TRBD1. The CDR3 contains 12 residues. The junction had 3 bases not matched to a gene; V was cut back by 4 bases and J by 8 bases. The DNA of the CDR3 is TGTGCCAGCAGTTGGACAGGGCGAGGCTACACCTTC. Translating it yields CASSWTGRGYTF.

J is TRBJ2-7 and V is TRBV29-1; a possible D gene is TRBD2 (7 bases). CDR1 is SQVTM, CDR2 ANQGSEA, per germline. V was shortened by 4 bases and J by 1 base, with 14 bases between the two germline ends. The CDR3 runs 14 residues. CDR3 sequence reads: CSVVLGGASYEQYF. The DNA of the CDR3 is TGCAGCGTTGTCCTAGGGGGGGCATCCTACGAGCAGTACTTC.

The V call is TRBV6-1, the J call TRBJ1-2, with D tentatively TRBD1 (5 bases). CDR3 length equals 15 residues. The germline V gene encodes CDR1 MNHNS and CDR2 SASEGT. Trimming left V 2 bases short and J 8 bases short, with 18 bases between. CDR3 sequence: CASSESWGRERGYTF. The CDR3 DNA sequence: TGTGCCAGCAGTGAAAGTTGGGGGAGAGAGAGGGGCTACACCTTC.